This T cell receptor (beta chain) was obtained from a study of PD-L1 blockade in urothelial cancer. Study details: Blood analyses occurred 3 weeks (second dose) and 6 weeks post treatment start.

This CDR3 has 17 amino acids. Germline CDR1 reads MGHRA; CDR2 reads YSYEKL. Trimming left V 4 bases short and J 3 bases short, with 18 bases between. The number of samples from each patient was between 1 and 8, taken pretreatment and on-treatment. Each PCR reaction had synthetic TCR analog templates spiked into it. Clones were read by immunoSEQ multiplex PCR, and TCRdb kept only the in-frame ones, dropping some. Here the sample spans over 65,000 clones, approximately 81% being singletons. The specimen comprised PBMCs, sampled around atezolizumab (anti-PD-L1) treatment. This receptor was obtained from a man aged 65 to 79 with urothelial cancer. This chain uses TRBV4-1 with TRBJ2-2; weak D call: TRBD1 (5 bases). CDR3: CASSPYRWGLDTGELFF. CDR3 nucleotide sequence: TGCGCCAGCAGCCCCTACAGGTGGGGTTTGGACACCGGGGAGCTGTTTTTT.